The sequence of this T cell receptor beta chain was determined in a study of cytomegalovirus exposure and HLA in healthy donors. Samples came from healthy bone marrow donors. The PCR employed 60 Vbeta primers together with 13 Jbeta primers. The protocol was immunoSEQ multiplex PCR, while the TCRdb copy is restricted to in-frame clones and leaves out a portion. The sample includes around 270,000 clones, about four fifths of them seen just once. Deletions cut 8 bases from V and 4 bases from J, with 15 bases between. Germline V lookup: CDR1 LNHDA, CDR2 SQIVND (reference sequence). The CDR3 is 14 amino acids.

Sequencing was done on a sample of PBMCs. The chain joins TRBV19 to TRBJ1-5; D ambiguous. This receptor was identified in a girl aged 2 to 10 in good health and CMV-seronegative. The CDR3 nucleotides are TGTGCCAGTGGACTCACCTTCGGGAATCAGCCCCAGCATTTT. Protein sequence: CASGLTFGNQPQHF.